The TCR beta chain described here comes from a study of blood T cell repertoires in COVID-19. Whole-study context: The United States, Italy and Spain supplied acute and convalescent COVID-19 samples. PBMCs, B-cell-depleted T cells, or T cells were the source of the cDNA or gDNA that made up the material.

In the original analysis: Researchers report that nucleated cell counts were estimated from reference gene primer amplification. The data were produced by immunoSEQ multiplex PCR, yet TCRdb's version contains in-frame clones alone and is incomplete. V and J calls and clone size come straight from that table; D and trimming were deduced from the DNA. This table has about 300,000 clones, approximately 88% appearing once. The clonotype was recovered from a woman aged 25-40 years who had recovered from COVID-19. The sequenced sample was peripheral blood.

This chain's CDR3 is CASSPWTGLDTGELFF. The DNA of the CDR3 is TGTGCCAGCAGTCCCTGGACAGGTTTGGACACCGGGGAGCTGTTTTTT. V and J are TRBV27 and TRBJ2-2; 7 nucleotides align to TRBD1. Germline V gene sequence: CDR1 MNHEY, CDR2 SMNVEV (reference sequence). This CDR3 spans 16 amino acids. V dropped 5 bases and J dropped 3; count of bases not matched to a gene: 9.